This T cell receptor beta chain was documented in a study of T cell responses to AZD1222 COVID-19 vaccine. Here immunoSEQ multiplex PCR was the method, and the copy in TCRdb shows in-frame clones only, minus some. This table has under 70,000 clones, over 80% appearing once. Germline V gives CDR1 SGHRS, CDR2 YFSETQ. Germline trimming cut 0 bases from V and 0 bases from J; bases unmatched to any gene: 5. This CDR3 comprises 17 residues. This rearrangement joins TRBV5-1 to TRBJ2-2, with 7 bases lining up with TRBD2. The source was peripheral blood, collected on day 0 of AZD1222 vaccination. The clonotype originates from an adult in good health. CDR3 sequence (DNA): TGCGCCAGCAGCTTGGCGGCTAGCGGTCCGAACACCGGGGAGCTGTTTTTT. Translated, it gives CASSLAASGPNTGELFF.